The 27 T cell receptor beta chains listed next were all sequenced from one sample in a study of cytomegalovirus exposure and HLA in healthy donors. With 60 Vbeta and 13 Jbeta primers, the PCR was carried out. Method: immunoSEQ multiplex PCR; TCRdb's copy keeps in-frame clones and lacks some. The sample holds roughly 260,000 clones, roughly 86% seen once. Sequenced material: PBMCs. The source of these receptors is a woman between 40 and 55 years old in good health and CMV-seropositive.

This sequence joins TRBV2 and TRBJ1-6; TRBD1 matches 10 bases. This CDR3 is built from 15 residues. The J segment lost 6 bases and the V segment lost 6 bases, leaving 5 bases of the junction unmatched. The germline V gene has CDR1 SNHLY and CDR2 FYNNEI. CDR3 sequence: CASRADRGRNSPLHF. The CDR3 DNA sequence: TGTGCCAGCAGAGCCGACAGGGGGCGTAATTCACCCCTCCACTTT.

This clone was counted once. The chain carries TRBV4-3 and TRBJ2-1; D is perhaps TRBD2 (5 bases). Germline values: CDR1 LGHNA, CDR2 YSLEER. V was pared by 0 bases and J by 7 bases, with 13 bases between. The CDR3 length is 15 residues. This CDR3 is CASSQDQGLYNEQFF. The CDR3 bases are TGCGCCAGCAGCCAAGATCAAGGACTTTATAATGAGCAGTTCTTC.

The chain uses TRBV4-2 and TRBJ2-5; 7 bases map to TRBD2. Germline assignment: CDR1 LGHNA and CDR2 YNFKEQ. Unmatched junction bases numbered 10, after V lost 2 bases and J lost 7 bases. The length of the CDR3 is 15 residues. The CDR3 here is CASSQSSSGSGTQYF. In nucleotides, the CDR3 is TGTGCCAGCAGCCAATCCTCTAGCGGCTCCGGGACCCAGTACTTC.

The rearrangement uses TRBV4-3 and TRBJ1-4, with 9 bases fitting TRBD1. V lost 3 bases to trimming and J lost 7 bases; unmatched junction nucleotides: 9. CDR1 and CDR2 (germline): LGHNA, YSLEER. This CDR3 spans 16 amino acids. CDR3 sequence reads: CASSQDRGMASEKLFF. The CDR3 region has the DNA TGCGCCAGCAGCCAGGACAGGGGAATGGCCTCTGAAAAACTGTTTTTT.

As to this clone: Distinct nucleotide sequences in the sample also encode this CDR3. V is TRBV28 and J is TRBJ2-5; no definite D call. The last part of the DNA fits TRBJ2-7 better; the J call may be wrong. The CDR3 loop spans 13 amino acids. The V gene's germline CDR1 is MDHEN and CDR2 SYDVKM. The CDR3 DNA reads TGTGCCAGCAGATCGACCAGCTACTACGAGCAGTACTTC. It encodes CASRSTSYYEQYF.

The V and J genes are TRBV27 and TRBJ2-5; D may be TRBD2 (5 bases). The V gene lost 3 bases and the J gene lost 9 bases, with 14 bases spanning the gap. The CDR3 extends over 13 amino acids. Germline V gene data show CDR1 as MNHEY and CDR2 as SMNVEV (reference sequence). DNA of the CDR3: TGTGCCAGCAGTTTTCTACGGACCGGGGCCCAGTACTTC. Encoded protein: CASSFLRTGAQYF.

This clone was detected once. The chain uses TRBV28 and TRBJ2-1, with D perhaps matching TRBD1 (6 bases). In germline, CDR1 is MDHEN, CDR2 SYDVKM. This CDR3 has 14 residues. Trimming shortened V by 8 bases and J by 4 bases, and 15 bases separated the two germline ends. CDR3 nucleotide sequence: TGTGCCAGCCGTCAACAACAGGGTTACAATGAGCAGTTCTTC. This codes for CASRQQQGYNEQFF. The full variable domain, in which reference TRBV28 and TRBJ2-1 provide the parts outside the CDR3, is DVKVTQSSRYLVKRTGEKVFLECVQDMDHENMFWYRQDPGLGLRLIYFSYDVKMKEKGDIPEGYSVSREKKERFSLILESASTNQTSMYLCASRQQQGYNEQFFGPGTRLTVL.

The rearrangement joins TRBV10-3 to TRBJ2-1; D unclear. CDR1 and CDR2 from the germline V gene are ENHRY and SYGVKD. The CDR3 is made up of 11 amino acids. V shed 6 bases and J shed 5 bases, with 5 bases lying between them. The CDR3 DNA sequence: TGTGCCATCAGCCAAAACAATGAGCAGTTCTTC. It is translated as CAISQNNEQFF.

The CDR3 DNA follows: TGTGCCAGTCTCCTGAATGGGGCCGGTCAGCCCCAGCATTTT. As protein: CASLLNGAGQPQHF. V gene TRBV19 combines with J gene TRBJ1-5; D might be TRBD1 (5 bases). CDR1 is LNHDA, CDR2 SQIVND, per germline (reference sequence). V was cut by 8 bases and J by 6 bases, with 17 bases left in between. The CDR3 totals 14 residues.

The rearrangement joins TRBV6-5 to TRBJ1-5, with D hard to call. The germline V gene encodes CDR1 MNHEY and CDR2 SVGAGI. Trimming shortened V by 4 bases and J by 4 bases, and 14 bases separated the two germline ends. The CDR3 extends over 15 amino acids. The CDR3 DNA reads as TGTGCCAGCAGTTCACTGACAAACGGAAATCAGCCCCAGCATTTT. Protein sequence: CASSSLTNGNQPQHF.

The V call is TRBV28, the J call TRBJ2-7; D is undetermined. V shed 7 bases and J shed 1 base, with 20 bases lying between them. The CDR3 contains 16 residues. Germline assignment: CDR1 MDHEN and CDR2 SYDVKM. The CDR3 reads CASIDKGRTTSYEQYF. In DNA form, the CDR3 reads TGTGCCAGCATAGACAAAGGTCGAACAACTTCCTACGAGCAGTACTTC.

The CDR3 loop is CASRDRAAWLFF. CDR3 DNA sequence: TGTGCCAGCAGAGACAGGGCGGCGTGGCTGTTTTTT. The chain combines TRBV6-5 with TRBJ2-2, with TRBD1 matching 7 bases. Germline CDR1 is MNHEY and CDR2 is SVGAGI. V shed 6 bases, J shed 13 bases, and the junction held 8 bases outside the gene matches. This CDR3 region has 12 residues.

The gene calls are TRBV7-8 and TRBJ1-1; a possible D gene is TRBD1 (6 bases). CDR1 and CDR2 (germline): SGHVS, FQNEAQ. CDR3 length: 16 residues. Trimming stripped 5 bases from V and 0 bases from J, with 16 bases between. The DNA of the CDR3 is TGTGCCAGCAGCCGAACAGGGATTCGGGTGAACACTGAAGCTTTCTTT. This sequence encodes CASSRTGIRVNTEAFF.

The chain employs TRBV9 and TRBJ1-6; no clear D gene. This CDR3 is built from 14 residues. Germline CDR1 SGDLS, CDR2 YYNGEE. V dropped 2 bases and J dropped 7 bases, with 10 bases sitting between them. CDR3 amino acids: CASSVATENSPLHF. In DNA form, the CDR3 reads TGTGCCAGCAGCGTCGCTACGGAGAATTCACCCCTCCACTTT.

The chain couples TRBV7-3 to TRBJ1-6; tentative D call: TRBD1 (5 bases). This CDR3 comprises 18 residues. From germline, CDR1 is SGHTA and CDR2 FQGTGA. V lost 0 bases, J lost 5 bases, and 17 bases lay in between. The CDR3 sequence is CASSLTGRSPVNNSPLHF. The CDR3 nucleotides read TGTGCCAGCAGCTTAACGGGGCGGTCTCCTGTGAATAATTCACCCCTCCACTTT. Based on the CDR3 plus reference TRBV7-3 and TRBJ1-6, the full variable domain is GAGVSQTPSNKVTEKGKYVELRCDPISGHTALYWYRQSLGQGPEFLIYFQGTGAADDSGLPNDRFFAVRPEGSVSTLKIQRTERGDSAVYLCASSLTGRSPVNNSPLHFGNGTRLTVT.

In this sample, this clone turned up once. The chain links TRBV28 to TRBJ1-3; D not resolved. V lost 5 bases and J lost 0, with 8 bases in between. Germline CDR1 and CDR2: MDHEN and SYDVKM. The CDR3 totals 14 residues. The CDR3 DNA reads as TGTGCCAGCAGTCAGGTTGACTCTGGAAACACCATATATTTT. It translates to CASSQVDSGNTIYF. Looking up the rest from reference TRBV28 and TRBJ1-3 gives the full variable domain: DVKVTQSSRYLVKRTGEKVFLECVQDMDHENMFWYRQDPGLGLRLIYFSYDVKMKEKGDIPEGYSVSREKKERFSLILESASTNQTSMYLCASSQVDSGNTIYFGEGSWLTVV.

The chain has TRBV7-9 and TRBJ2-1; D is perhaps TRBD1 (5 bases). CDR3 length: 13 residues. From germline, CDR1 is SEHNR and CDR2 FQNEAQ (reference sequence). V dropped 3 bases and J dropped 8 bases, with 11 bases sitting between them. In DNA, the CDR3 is TGTGCCAGCAGCTTCAGGGATTTCGATGAGCAGTTCTTC. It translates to CASSFRDFDEQFF.

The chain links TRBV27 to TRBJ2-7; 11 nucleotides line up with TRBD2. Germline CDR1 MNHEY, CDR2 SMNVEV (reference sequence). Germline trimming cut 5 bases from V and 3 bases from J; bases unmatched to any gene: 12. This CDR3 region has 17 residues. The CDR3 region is CASSPPYRLAGGYEQYF. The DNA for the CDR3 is TGTGCCAGCAGTCCACCTTATCGTCTAGCGGGAGGCTACGAGCAGTACTTC.

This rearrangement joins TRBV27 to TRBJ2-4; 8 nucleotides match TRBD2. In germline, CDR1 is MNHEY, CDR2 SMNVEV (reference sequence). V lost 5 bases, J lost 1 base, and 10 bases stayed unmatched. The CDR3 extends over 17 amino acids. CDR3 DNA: TGTGCCAGCAGTCCCGGGACTAGAGGAGGGGCCAAAAACATTCAGTACTTC. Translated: CASSPGTRGGAKNIQYF.

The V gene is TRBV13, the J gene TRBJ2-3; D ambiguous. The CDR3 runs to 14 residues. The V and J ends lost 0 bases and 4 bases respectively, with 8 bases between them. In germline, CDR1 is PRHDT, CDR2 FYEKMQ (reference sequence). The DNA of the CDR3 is TGTGCCAGCAGCTTAGGGCTAGTTCCAGATACGCAGTATTTT. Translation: CASSLGLVPDTQYF. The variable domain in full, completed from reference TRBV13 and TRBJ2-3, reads AAGVIQSPRHLIKEKRETATLKCYPIPRHDTVYWYQQGPGQDPQFLISFYEKMQSDKGSIPDRFSAQQFSDYHSELNMSSLELGDSALYFCASSLGLVPDTQYFGPGTRLTVL.

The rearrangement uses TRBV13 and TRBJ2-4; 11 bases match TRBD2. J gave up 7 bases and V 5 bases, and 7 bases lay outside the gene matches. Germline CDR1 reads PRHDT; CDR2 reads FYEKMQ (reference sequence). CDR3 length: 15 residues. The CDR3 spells CASSTAGTSGNIQYF. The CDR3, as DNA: TGTGCCAGCAGCACCGCCGGGACTAGCGGTAACATTCAGTACTTC.

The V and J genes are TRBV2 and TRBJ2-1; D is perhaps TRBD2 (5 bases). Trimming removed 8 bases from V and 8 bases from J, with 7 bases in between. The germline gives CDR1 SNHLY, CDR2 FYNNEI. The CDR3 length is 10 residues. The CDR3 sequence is CASGRDEQFF. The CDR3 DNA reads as TGTGCCAGCGGGCGGGATGAGCAGTTCTTC.

The CDR3 sequence: CASSFRDRENYGYTF. In nucleotides, the CDR3 is TGTGCCAGCAGCTTTAGGGACAGGGAAAACTATGGCTACACCTTC. This chain connects TRBV7-8 to TRBJ1-2, with TRBD1 identical over 9 bases. V gave up 3 bases and J gave up 2 bases; unmatched junction bases: 4. CDR1 is SGHVS and CDR2 is FQNEAQ in the germline V gene. This CDR3 contains 15 residues.

The CDR3 sequence is CASSRDRYEQYF. CDR3 nucleotides: TGTGCCAGCAGCAGAGACAGGTACGAGCAGTACTTC. The V and J genes are TRBV28 and TRBJ2-7, with D perhaps TRBD1 (6 bases). CDR3 length: 12 amino acids. Trimming removed 6 bases at V and 4 bases at J, with 10 bases between. Germline CDR1 MDHEN, CDR2 SYDVKM.

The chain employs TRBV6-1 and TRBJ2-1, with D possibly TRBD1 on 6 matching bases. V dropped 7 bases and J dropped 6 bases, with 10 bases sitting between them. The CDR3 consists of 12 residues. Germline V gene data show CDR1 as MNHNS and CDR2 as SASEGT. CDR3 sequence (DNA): TGTGCCAGCACTGGACAGTTCAATGAGCAGTTCTTC. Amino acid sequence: CASTGQFNEQFF.

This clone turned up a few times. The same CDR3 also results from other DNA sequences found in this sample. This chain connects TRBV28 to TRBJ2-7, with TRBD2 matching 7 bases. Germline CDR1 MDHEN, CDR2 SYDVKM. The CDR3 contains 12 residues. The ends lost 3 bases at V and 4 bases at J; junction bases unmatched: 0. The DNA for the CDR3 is TGTGCCAGCAGTTTGGGGGGGTACGAGCAGTACTTC. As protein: CASSLGGYEQYF.

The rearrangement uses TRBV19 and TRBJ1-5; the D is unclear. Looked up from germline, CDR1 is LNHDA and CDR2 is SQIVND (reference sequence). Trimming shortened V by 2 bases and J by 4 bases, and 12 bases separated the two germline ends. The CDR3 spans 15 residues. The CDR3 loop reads CASSIRSIQNQPQHF. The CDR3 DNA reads TGTGCCAGTAGTATACGTAGTATCCAAAATCAGCCCCAGCATTTT.